One sample yielded the 16 T cell receptor beta chains listed below, sequenced in a study of blood T cell repertoires in COVID-19. Here immunoSEQ multiplex PCR was the method, and the copy in TCRdb shows in-frame clones only, minus some. This repertoire shows a few hundred thousand clones, more than 70% found once; its top ten account for about 2.9%. The sequenced material came from peripheral blood. The origin of the receptors is a woman aged 30 to 39 with COVID-19, enrolled during active disease.

This sequence joins TRBV19 and TRBJ2-3; 8 bases map to TRBD1. CDR1 and CDR2 from the germline V gene are LNHDA and SQIVND (reference sequence). The CDR3 loop spans 18 amino acids. Trimming at V came to 3 bases and at J to 4 bases, leaving 15 bases not matched to a gene. The CDR3 sequence: CASSIVGRRDRSPDTQYF. The CDR3 DNA is TGTGCCAGTAGTATCGTCGGGCGGCGGGACAGGTCGCCAGATACGCAGTATTTT.

The chain carries TRBV7-8 and TRBJ2-1; 8 bases align to TRBD2. This CDR3 has 14 amino acids. From germline, CDR1 is SGHVS and CDR2 FQNEAQ. The junction had 9 bases not matched to a gene; V was cut back by 5 bases and J by 9 bases. The CDR3 DNA sequence: TGTGCCAGCAGCCCCCAGACTAGCGAGGTTGAGCAGTTCTTC. Translation gives CASSPQTSEVEQFF.

The chain employs TRBV14 and TRBJ1-1; TRBD1 agrees at 8 bases. V shed 0 bases, J shed 6 bases, and the junction held 15 bases outside the gene matches. Looked up from germline, CDR1 is SGHDN and CDR2 is FVKESK. The CDR3 runs to 18 residues. The CDR3 DNA sequence: TGTGCCAGCAGCCAAGAAGAGGGTTGGGACAGGTTGGCATCTGAAGCTTTCTTT. Translation gives CASSQEEGWDRLASEAFF.

The chain links TRBV4-2 to TRBJ1-6; a weak D match, TRBD1 (5 bases). The V end lost 4 bases, the J end lost 9 bases, and 25 bases lay between the germline ends. The germline V gene encodes CDR1 LGHNA and CDR2 YNFKEQ. CDR3 length: 18 amino acids. This CDR3 reads CASSRDPFGEAGPSPLHF. CDR3 DNA sequence: TGTGCCAGCAGCCGAGACCCCTTCGGTGAGGCAGGGCCTTCACCCCTCCACTTT.

This clone was found a few times. This chain links TRBV5-4 with TRBJ2-5; 10 bases are a match to TRBD2. Germline V CDR1 and CDR2: SGHNT, YYREEE (reference sequence). CDR3 length: 15 residues. J lost 7 bases, V lost 2 bases, and 8 bases had no gene match. CDR3 sequence reads: CASSFGAGGTGTQYF. DNA for the CDR3: TGTGCCAGCAGCTTTGGAGCGGGGGGGACAGGGACCCAGTACTTC.

The chain has TRBV19 and TRBJ2-3, with 7 bases identical to TRBD1. This CDR3 region has 15 residues. Germline-derived CDR1 and CDR2 are LNHDA and SQIVND (reference sequence). Trimming removed 2 bases from V and 0 bases from J; junction bases left unmatched: 2. The DNA of the CDR3 is TGTGCCAGTAGTATAATGGGACAGAGCACAGATACGCAGTATTTT. It yields the protein CASSIMGQSTDTQYF.

The chain recombines TRBV2 with TRBJ2-1, with D perhaps matching TRBD1 (5 bases). Trimming removed 9 bases at V and 4 bases at J, with 16 bases between. CDR3 size: 14 residues. The germline V gene encodes CDR1 SNHLY and CDR2 FYNNEI. CDR3 nucleotide sequence: TGTGCCAGGACTGGGGCAACCAATTACAATGAGCAGTTCTTC. Protein: CARTGATNYNEQFF.

This rearrangement joins TRBV5-1 to TRBJ2-2, with D possibly being TRBD2 (6 bases). CDR3 size: 14 residues. V lost 4 bases and J lost 4, with 11 bases in between. Per germline, CDR1 SGHRS and CDR2 YFSETQ. The CDR3 here is CASSRLGTTGELFF. Written as DNA, the CDR3 is TGCGCCAGCAGCCGACTAGGGACCACCGGGGAGCTGTTTTTT.

In its sample, this clone was seen once. V and J are TRBV4-3 and TRBJ1-2, with D hard to call. Germline loops: CDR1 LGHNA, CDR2 YSLEER. V lost 2 bases and J lost 10, with 11 bases in between. The CDR3 has 12 amino acids. CDR3 bases: TGCGCCAGCAGCCAATTCGGCAGGTCCTACACCTTC. This gives the protein CASSQFGRSYTF.

The genes are TRBV10-3 and TRBJ2-7; 8 nucleotides align to TRBD1. The CDR3 length is 13 residues. CDR1 ENHRY and CDR2 SYGVKD come from the germline V gene. J gave up 0 bases and V 10 bases, and 5 bases lay outside the gene matches. CDR3 coding DNA: TGTGCCACGCAGACAGGGGTCTCCTACGAGCAGTACGTC. Encoded protein: CATQTGVSYEQYV.

This clone was observed a few times. The chain couples TRBV5-1 to TRBJ2-2, with a possible D match to TRBD1 (5 bases). Trimming left V 4 bases short and J 7 bases short, with 17 bases between. The CDR3 runs to 15 residues. Germline CDR1 reads SGHRS; CDR2 reads YFSETQ. The CDR3 protein is CASSRQGMMGGELFF. CDR3 in DNA: TGCGCCAGCAGCCGGCAGGGAATGATGGGCGGGGAGCTGTTTTTT.

This chain's CDR3 is CASSLSFRATHEQYF. The CDR3, as DNA: TGTGCCAGCAGTTTATCGTTCAGGGCCACTCACGAGCAGTACTTC. The chain combines TRBV27 with TRBJ2-7, with D perhaps matching TRBD1 (5 bases). V was shortened by 0 bases and J by 5 bases, with 14 bases between the two germline ends. Germline loops: CDR1 MNHEY, CDR2 SMNVEV (reference sequence). The CDR3 has 15 amino acids.

The chain carries TRBV18 and TRBJ2-1; 13 positions agree with TRBD2. The V gene end was trimmed by 3 bases and the J gene end by 5 bases; junction bases not matched to a gene: 4. Per the germline V gene, CDR1 is KGHSH and CDR2 is LQKENI. The CDR3 covers 16 residues. The CDR3 DNA reads TGTGCCAGCTCACCCCCCGGGACTAGCGGGAACAATGAGCAGTTCTTC. Encoded protein: CASSPPGTSGNNEQFF. Drawing the rest from reference TRBV18 and TRBJ2-1, the complete variable domain is NAGVMQNPRHLVRRRGQEARLRCSPMKGHSHVYWYRQLPEEGLKFMVYLQKENIIDESGMPKERFSAEFPKEGPSILRIQQVVRGDSAAYFCASSPPGTSGNNEQFFGPGTRLTVL.

The rearrangement links TRBV7-2 to TRBJ2-7; 10 bases agree with TRBD1. The CDR3 runs 15 residues. Trimming took 5 bases from V and 4 from J; bases not matched to a gene: 8. The germline V gene has CDR1 SGHTA and CDR2 FQGNSA. Here the CDR3 DNA reads TGTGCCAGCAGCGCCGACAGGGGGCTATGGTACGAGCAGTACTTC. Protein product: CASSADRGLWYEQYF.

This chain joins TRBV6-2 or TRBV6-3 and TRBJ2-7; D is ambiguous. With 4 bases removed from V and 3 bases from J, the gap between germline ends came to 10 bases. In germline, CDR1 is MNHEY, CDR2 SVGEGT. The CDR3 sequence is 13 residues long. This CDR3 reads CASSFLGFYEQYF. The CDR3 region has the DNA TGTGCCAGCAGTTTCCTCGGGTTCTACGAGCAGTACTTC.

This clone was counted between two and nine times. Other DNA sequences in this specimen translate into the identical CDR3. V gene TRBV5-4 combines with J gene TRBJ2-3; 10 nucleotides agree with TRBD2. CDR3 length equals 15 residues. CDR1 is SGHNT and CDR2 is YYREEE in the germline V gene (reference sequence). V lost 4 bases and J lost 0; bases outside the gene matches: 2. The CDR3 DNA follows: TGTGCCAGCAGCCTTAGCGGGGGGAGCACAGATACGCAGTATTTT. Translated: CASSLSGGSTDTQYF.